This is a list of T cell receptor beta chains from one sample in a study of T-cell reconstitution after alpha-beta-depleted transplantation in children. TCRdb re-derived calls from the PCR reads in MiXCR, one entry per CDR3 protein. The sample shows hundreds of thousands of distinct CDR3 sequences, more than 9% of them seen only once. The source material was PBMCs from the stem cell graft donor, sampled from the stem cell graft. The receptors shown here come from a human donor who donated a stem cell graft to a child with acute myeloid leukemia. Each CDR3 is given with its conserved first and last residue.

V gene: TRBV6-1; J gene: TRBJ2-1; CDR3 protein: CASTRLAGGHEQFF
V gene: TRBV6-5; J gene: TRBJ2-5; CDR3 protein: CASSYGLGRQETQYF
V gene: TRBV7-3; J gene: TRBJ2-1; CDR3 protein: CASSLRRESGNEQFF
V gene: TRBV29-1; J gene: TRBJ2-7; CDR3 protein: CSVELRDREAEQYF
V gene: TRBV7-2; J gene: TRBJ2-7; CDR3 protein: CASSSSTSAPGEQYF
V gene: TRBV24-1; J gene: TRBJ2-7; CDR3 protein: CATSDPSGTGDEQYF
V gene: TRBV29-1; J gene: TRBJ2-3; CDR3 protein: CSVVAGGPTDTQYF
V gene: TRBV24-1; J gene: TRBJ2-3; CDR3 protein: CATRDRGTDTQYF
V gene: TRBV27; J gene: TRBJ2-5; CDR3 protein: CASSLDRDQETQYF
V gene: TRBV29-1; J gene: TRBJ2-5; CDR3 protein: CSVIGRGQETQYF
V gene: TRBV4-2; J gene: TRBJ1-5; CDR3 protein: CASSQGGNTGDQPQHF
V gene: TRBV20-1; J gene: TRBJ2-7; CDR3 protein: CSATGTGISYEQYF
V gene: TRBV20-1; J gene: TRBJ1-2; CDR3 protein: CSARPPRQGWVYGYTF
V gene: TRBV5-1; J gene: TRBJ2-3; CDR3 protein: CASSLESGADTQYF
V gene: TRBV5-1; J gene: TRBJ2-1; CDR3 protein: CASSFGGGEREQFF
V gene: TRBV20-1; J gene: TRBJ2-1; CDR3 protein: CSARERAGVRDEQFF
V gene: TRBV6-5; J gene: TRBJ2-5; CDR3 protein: CASSYATGEETQYF
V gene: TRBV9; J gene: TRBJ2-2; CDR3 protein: CASSVERPGLGELFF
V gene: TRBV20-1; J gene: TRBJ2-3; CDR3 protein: CSARDLLVSDTQYF
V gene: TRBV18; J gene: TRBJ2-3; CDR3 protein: CASSPLAGTTDTQYF
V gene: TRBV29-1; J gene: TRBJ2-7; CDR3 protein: CSVEVSGYEQYF
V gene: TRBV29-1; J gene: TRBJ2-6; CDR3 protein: CSVDEAGANVLTF
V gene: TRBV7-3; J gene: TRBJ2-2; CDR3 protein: CASSPAGLNTGELFF
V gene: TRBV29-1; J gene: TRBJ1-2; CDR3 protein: CSVEDLGIGYTF
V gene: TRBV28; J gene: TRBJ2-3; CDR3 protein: CASSFRQAGTQYF
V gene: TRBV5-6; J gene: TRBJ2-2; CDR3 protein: CASSLFDRANTGELFF